This TCR beta chain was found in a study of T-cell memory formation after mild COVID-19. MiXCR, run by TCRdb on the 5' RACE reads, gives a single entry per CDR3 protein. The table records 300,000 to 400,000 distinct CDR3 sequences, 13% of them present only once. This clonotype was observed a few times. Its specificity is not known. Study-wide results and limits: Clones contracting across day 15 to 85 had a balanced CD4/CD8 profile; later expanding clones leaned CD4+.

The CDR3 contains 15 residues. V lost 4 bases, J lost 3 bases, and 6 bases stayed unmatched. The germline V gene has CDR1 SGHRS and CDR2 YFSETQ. The rearrangement links TRBV5-1 to TRBJ1-5; the match to TRBD1 covers 8 bases. The receptor comes from a man aged 18 to 35 who had mild COVID-19 (a few samples of this study predate the infection). Cell type and time point are not known. The source material was PBMCs or a T cell subset sorted from them (not recorded which). This chain's CDR3 is CASSEQGVVNQPQHF. In nucleotides, the CDR3 is TGCGCCAGCAGCGAACAGGGGGTTGTCAATCAGCCCCAGCATTTT.